This is a list of T cell receptor beta chains from one sample in a study of response to subunit inactivated influenza vaccine. TCRdb called the RT-PCR reads again in MiXCR, with one record for every CDR3 protein. Here the sample spans approximately 500,000 distinct CDR3 sequences, approximately 12% being singletons. The sample in question was PBMCs from blood, obtained 40 to 50 days after vaccination. The receptors derive from a man aged 50-59 years who received an inactivated influenza vaccine. Each CDR3 is given with its conserved first and last residue.

15 | TRBJ2-7 | TRBV7-8 | CASSYGQGGAYEQYF
16 | TRBJ2-3 | TRBV20-1 | CSASNPTGGPADTQYF
16 | TRBJ2-1 | TRBV12-3/TRBV12-4 | CASSPTPAGGYNEQFF
13 | TRBJ2-2 | TRBV29-1 | CSVDRTDTGELFF
13 | TRBJ2-1 | TRBV7-2 | CASSLVPGEKQFF
15 | TRBJ2-5 | TRBV10-3 | CAISEVSGGQETQYF
14 | TRBJ2-1 | TRBV2 | CASFQESSYNEQFF
15 | TRBJ1-2 | TRBV12-3/TRBV12-4 | CASSLGTGGPYGYTF
16 | TRBJ1-6 | TRBV7-8 | CASSLAYWQGEGALHF
15 | TRBJ1-6 | TRBV20-1 | CSALSGFSYNSPLHF
14 | TRBJ2-3 | TRBV20-1 | CSARTRPSTDTQYF
13 | TRBJ2-6 | TRBV10-3 | CAIGEAGANVLTF
15 | TRBJ1-1 | TRBV2 | CASEIGTGRRTEAFF
14 | TRBJ2-5 | TRBV14 | CASSLRGRNYVKYF
16 | TRBJ2-1 | TRBV6-2/TRBV6-3 | CASSYSRIAETNEQFF
12 | TRBJ2-5 | TRBV20-1 | CSAQPQPETQYF
14 | TRBJ2-3 | TRBV29-1 | CSGEPVPSTDTQYF
17 | TRBJ2-7 | TRBV11-1 | CASSFSYPWGEYYEQYF
14 | TRBJ2-1 | TRBV13 | CASSLSGLPNEQFF
16 | TRBJ2-7 | TRBV4-1 | CASSQGGGLSSYEQYF
16 | TRBJ2-1 | TRBV20-1 | CSASGRGVHSYNEQFF
13 | TRBJ2-7 | TRBV20-1 | CSARVRKAYEQYF
15 | TRBJ1-1 | TRBV14 | CASSPRTVLNTEAFF
14 | TRBJ2-1 | TRBV27 | CASSSGQFNNEQFF
15 | TRBJ2-1 | TRBV4-3 | CASSQLAKGINEQFF
12 | TRBJ2-5 | TRBV29-1 | CSGRTGGETQYF
15 | TRBJ2-7 | TRBV6-2/TRBV6-3 | CASRKPAGTGGKQYF
15 | TRBJ2-7 | TRBV29-1 | CSVQGAIHSAYEQYF
13 | TRBJ1-2 | TRBV6-4 | CAISDRGNYGYTF
16 | TRBJ2-3 | TRBV4-3 | CASSQGTSGGTDTQYF
17 | TRBJ1-1 | TRBV2 | CASSERQGGNLNTEAFF
16 | TRBJ2-5 | TRBV18 | CASSPGLAGLQETQHF
12 | TRBJ2-7 | TRBV29-1 | CSVEAAPYEQYF
15 | TRBJ2-7 | TRBV12-3/TRBV12-4 | CASSLKAGGAYEQYF
12 | TRBJ2-5 | TRBV29-1 | CSVEDGPQTQYF
14 | TRBJ2-2 | TRBV7-9 | CASSGRQSTGELFF
14 | TRBJ1-1 | TRBV6-5 | CASSYIGGTTEAFF
14 | TRBJ2-3 | TRBV29-1 | CSVVWGGGTDTQYF